The 22 T cell receptor beta chains reported below all come from one sample, sequenced in a study of a mutant IDH1 vaccine in newly diagnosed glioma. Time point given: week 11, during vaccination. Doses consisted of 300 ug of mutant IDH1 20-mer peptide each, paired with topical imiquimod. Their target antigens are unknown. The assay was immunoSEQ multiplex PCR, and TCRdb's table has in-frame clones only and misses some. Of about 110,000 clones listed, approximately 87% are singletons. The sequencing here drew on PBMCs, taken from a glioma patient whose treatment included an IDH1 peptide vaccine. Receptor source: a woman aged 50 to 60 with glioma.

The chain employs TRBV28 and TRBJ1-2; 7 nucleotides agree with TRBD1. The length of the CDR3 is 16 residues. V shed 9 bases, J shed 4 bases, and the junction held 17 bases outside the gene matches. The germline gives CDR1 MDHEN, CDR2 SYDVKM. CDR3: CASTRQGRRTPYGYTF. CDR3 bases: TGTGCCAGTACCCGACAGGGCCGACGAACCCCCTATGGCTACACCTTC.

CDR3 bases: TGTGCCAGCAGCTTAAGGACCGCGGGTGGAAGCGAGCAGTTCTTC. Amino acids: CASSLRTAGGSEQFF. This chain connects TRBV5-4 to TRBJ2-1; a weak D match, TRBD2 (5 bases). Trimming removed 2 bases from V and 10 bases from J, with 19 bases in between. Germline-derived CDR1 and CDR2 are SGHNT and YYREEE (reference sequence). The CDR3 totals 15 residues.

This chain joins TRBV7-9 and TRBJ2-7; possibly TRBD1 for D (6 bases). The CDR3 has 13 residues. V gave up 0 bases and J gave up 4 bases, with 7 bases separating them. The V gene's germline CDR1 is SEHNR and CDR2 FQNEAQ (reference sequence). CDR3 residues: CASSLATGYEQYF. The CDR3 DNA follows: TGTGCCAGCAGCTTAGCGACAGGTTACGAGCAGTACTTC.

The rearrangement joins TRBV5-3 to TRBJ2-7, with D perhaps matching TRBD2 (5 bases). TRBV5-3 is marked as an open reading frame, function uncertain. Between the trimmed V and J ends, which lost 8 bases and 4 bases, there was a span of 25 bases. The CDR3 runs 16 residues. CDR3 residues: CARGEENPNTNYEQYF. CDR3 nucleotides: TGTGCCAGGGGAGAGGAAAACCCCAATACGAATTACGAGCAGTACTTC.

This chain connects TRBV6-1 to TRBJ2-7, with 8 nucleotides matching TRBD2. The CDR3 loop spans 14 amino acids. CDR1 is MNHNS and CDR2 is SASEGT in the germline V gene. J was trimmed by 2 bases and V by 6 bases; bases with no gene match: 6. CDR3 amino acids: CASRRTSLAYEQYF. CDR3 bases: TGTGCCAGCAGGAGGACTAGCCTCGCCTACGAGCAGTACTTC.

The rearrangement uses TRBV5-1 and TRBJ2-7; TRBD1 aligns across 7 bases. The CDR3 runs to 13 residues. The V gene end was trimmed by 5 bases and the J gene end by 1 base; junction bases not matched to a gene: 3. CDR1 SGHRS and CDR2 YFSETQ come from the germline V gene. The DNA for the CDR3 is TGCGCCAGCAGGCCGGGACAGTCCTACGAGCAGTACTTC. Encoded protein: CASRPGQSYEQYF.

V is TRBV2 and J is TRBJ2-4, with TRBD1 identical over 11 bases. The CDR3 has 12 residues. Germline values: CDR1 SNHLY, CDR2 FYNNEI. The V gene end was trimmed by 10 bases and the J gene end by 8 bases; junction bases not matched to a gene: 4. The CDR3 sequence is CANRDRGDIQYF. The DNA for the CDR3 is TGTGCCAACCGGGACAGGGGGGACATTCAGTACTTC. The whole variable domain, filled in from reference TRBV2 and TRBJ2-4, reads EPEVTQTPSHQVTQMGQEVILRCVPISNHLYFYWYRQILGQKVEFLVSFYNNEISEKSEIFDDQFSVERPDGSNFTLKIRSTKLEDSAMYFCANRDRGDIQYFGAGTRLSVL.

This clone was seen a single time. The genes are TRBV28 and TRBJ2-7; 10 positions agree with TRBD2. CDR1 and CDR2 (germline): MDHEN, SYDVKM. With 6 bases clipped from V and 3 bases from J, the junction kept 5 bases outside the gene matches. This CDR3 spans 14 amino acids. As DNA, the CDR3 is TGTGCCAGCAGAGGAGCTAGCGGGAGCTACGAGCAGTACTTC. The encoded protein is CASRGASGSYEQYF.

This chain links TRBV9 with TRBJ2-7; the D call may be TRBD1 or TRBD2 (5 bases each). CDR3 length equals 14 residues. Germline-derived CDR1 and CDR2 are SGDLS and YYNGEE. V was trimmed by 0 bases and J by 3 bases, leaving 10 bases between them. CDR3 loop: CASSVGGSGYEQYF. In nucleotides, the CDR3 is TGTGCCAGCAGCGTAGGGGGGAGCGGCTACGAGCAGTACTTC.

With regard to this clone: The DNA is left out, because the CDR3 cannot be placed on it with certainty; the CDR3 is given as TCRdb lists it. This chain uses TRBV1 with TRBJ1-1; the table names TRBD1, a call not compared with the DNA. TRBV1 has pseudogene status. Including both end residues, the CDR3 is 15 amino acids long. The CDR3 is CTSSHEVGVGTEAFF.

The J gene is TRBJ1-2, the V gene TRBV28, with D maybe TRBD1 (5 bases). This CDR3 comprises 13 residues. Germline lookup yields CDR1 MDHEN and CDR2 SYDVKM. V gave up 7 bases and J gave up 7 bases, with 16 bases separating them. CDR3 sequence reads: CASTLGRASGYTF. The CDR3 DNA sequence: TGTGCCAGCACCCTGGGCAGGGCCAGTGGCTACACCTTC.

The chain couples TRBV5-1 to TRBJ2-6; perhaps TRBD1 as D (5 bases). CDR3 size: 15 residues. Trimming cost V 3 bases and J 1 base, with 8 bases left between them. Germline V lookup: CDR1 SGHRS, CDR2 YFSETQ. Here the CDR3 reads CASSWTRSGANVLTF. DNA of the CDR3: TGCGCCAGCAGCTGGACAAGATCTGGGGCCAACGTCCTGACTTTC. Full variable domain (missing parts from reference TRBV5-1 and TRBJ2-6): KAGVTQTPRYLIKTRGQQVTLSCSPISGHRSVSWYQQTPGQGLQFLFEYFSETQRNKGNFPGRFSGRQFSNSRSEMNVSTLELGDSALYLCASSWTRSGANVLTFGAGSRLTVL.

The chain uses TRBV2 and TRBJ1-1; D is unclear. The CDR3 runs 11 residues. V was cut by 6 bases and J by 8 bases, with 10 bases left in between. Germline CDR1 is SNHLY and CDR2 is FYNNEI. CDR3 residues: CASSYDREAFF. The CDR3 DNA is TGTGCCAGCAGCTACGACCGAGAAGCTTTCTTT.

The chain has TRBV27 and TRBJ1-4; a weak D match, TRBD1 (6 bases). The germline gives CDR1 MNHEY, CDR2 SMNVEV (reference sequence). With 8 bases removed from V and 8 bases from J, the gap between germline ends came to 12 bases. The CDR3 is 12 residues long. The CDR3 loop is CASGWTAEKLFF. CDR3 nucleotides: TGTGCCAGCGGGTGGACAGCAGAAAAACTGTTTTTT.

CDR3 sequence reads: CASSEGGVQYF. The CDR3 DNA follows: TGTGCCAGCAGTGAAGGGGGGGTTCAGTACTTC. This rearrangement joins TRBV2 to TRBJ2-4, with D tentatively TRBD2 (6 bases). This CDR3 contains 11 residues. V was clipped by 1 base and J by 11 bases, with 6 bases between them. Germline CDR1 reads SNHLY; CDR2 reads FYNNEI.

CDR3 nucleotides: TGTGCCAGCAGTTACCCTGGGGCAGATACGCAGTATTTT. This translates into CASSYPGADTQYF. This chain uses TRBV6-5 with TRBJ2-3; D uncertain. Germline lookup yields CDR1 MNHEY and CDR2 SVGAGI. Trimming took off 2 bases at V and 4 bases at J, with 7 bases between the two ends. The CDR3 loop spans 13 amino acids.

V is TRBV28 and J is TRBJ2-6, with 7 positions matching TRBD1. V shed 3 bases, J shed 2 bases, and the junction held 10 bases outside the gene matches. CDR3 length: 18 residues. CDR1 and CDR2 (germline): MDHEN, SYDVKM. CDR3 residues: CASSFYRGKITGANVLTF. In DNA, the CDR3 is TGTGCCAGCAGTTTTTACAGGGGAAAAATTACTGGGGCCAACGTCCTGACTTTC.

The rearrangement uses TRBV27 and TRBJ2-1; 8 bases fit TRBD2. The V gene's germline CDR1 is MNHEY and CDR2 SMNVEV (reference sequence). J lost 0 bases, V lost 5 bases, and 6 bases had no gene match. The CDR3 is 16 residues long. CDR3 sequence: CASSALAGRSYNEQFF. The CDR3 DNA sequence: TGTGCCAGCAGTGCCTTAGCGGGACGCTCCTACAATGAGCAGTTCTTC.

This clone occurred once. The chain combines TRBV18 with TRBJ1-2; TRBD1 might be the D (5 bases). With 0 bases removed from V and 9 bases from J, the gap between germline ends came to 11 bases. The germline V gene has CDR1 KGHSH and CDR2 LQKENI. This CDR3 is 13 amino acids long. The chain's CDR3 is CASSPPTGESYTF. CDR3 sequence (DNA): TGTGCCAGCTCACCACCTACAGGCGAAAGCTACACCTTC.

The CDR3 DNA sequence: TGTGCCTGGAGTCACAAAGGAGGGGCTGAAGCTTTCTTT. Encoded protein: CAWSHKGGAEAFF. This chain links TRBV30 with TRBJ1-1; TRBD1 might be the D (5 bases). The length of the CDR3 is 13 residues. Germline CDR1 and CDR2: GTSNPN and SVGIG (reference sequence). V was trimmed by 2 bases and J by 6 bases, leaving 13 bases between them.

The CDR3 loop is CSVEDPLTAVEAFF. Written as DNA, the CDR3 is TGCAGCGTTGAAGATCCTTTGACTGCGGTTGAAGCTTTCTTT. This chain links TRBV29-1 with TRBJ1-1; no clear D. Germline V gives CDR1 SQVTM, CDR2 ANQGSEA. This CDR3 spans 14 amino acids. Trimming took off 0 bases at V and 7 bases at J, with 15 bases between the two ends.

This clone was observed a handful of times. The chain employs TRBV7-9 and TRBJ2-5, with TRBD1 matching over 7 bases. The J call is uncertain, as TRBJ2-7 better fits the DNA end. CDR3 size: 15 residues. From germline, CDR1 is SEHNR and CDR2 FQNEAQ (reference sequence). This CDR3 reads CASSTDRSKLDEQYF. DNA of the CDR3: TGTGCCAGCAGCACGGACAGGTCAAAATTGGACGAGCAGTACTTC.